This T cell receptor (beta chain) was recorded in a study of CD8 T cells in Susac syndrome. The CDR3 extends over 14 amino acids. In germline, CDR1 is LNHNV, CDR2 YYDKDF (reference sequence). Trimming at V came to 7 bases and at J to 2 bases, leaving 5 bases not matched to a gene. About 0.5 to 1 ug RNA was reverse transcribed with random hexamers. TCRdb re-called the immunoSEQ multiplex PCR reads through MiXCR, storing one row per CDR3 protein. The sample records 160,000 or so distinct CDR3 sequences, roughly 95% being singletons. The TCR sequence derives from a human donor with multiple sclerosis. The V gene is TRBV15, the J gene TRBJ2-3; TRBD2 matches 8 bases. The sample was CD8+ T cells from PBMCs. The CDR3 DNA is TGTGCCACCAACCGAGCGGGGGACACAGATACGCAGTATTTT. It yields the protein CATNRAGDTDTQYF.